This entry is about one T cell receptor beta chain. The target antigen is unknown. The CDR3 consists of 16 residues. Trimming pared 5 bases from V and 3 bases from J, leaving 19 bases between. Per the germline V gene, CDR1 is SGHTA and CDR2 is FQGNSA. In the PCR, 60 Vbeta and 13 Jbeta primers were used. Generated by immunoSEQ multiplex PCR, the TCRdb table keeps only in-frame clones and is missing some. The sample includes 160,000 or so clones, over 65% of them seen just once. This entry belongs to a study of cytomegalovirus exposure and HLA in healthy donors. Whole-study findings and limits: 150 or so TCR beta chains were listed as cytomegalovirus-associated.

Sequenced input: PBMCs. The rearrangement uses TRBV7-2 and TRBJ2-5, with D maybe TRBD2 (5 bases). This clonotype was obtained from a man aged 55-75 years in good health and CMV-seronegative. The CDR3 is CASSPYPRNGEETQYF. For the CDR3, the DNA is TGTGCCAGCAGCCCCTACCCTAGAAACGGGGAAGAGACCCAGTACTTC.